The 27 T cell receptor beta chains below come from one sample, sequenced in a study of cytomegalovirus exposure and HLA in healthy donors. Only in-frame clones appear in the TCRdb table, and some are missing; sequencing was by immunoSEQ multiplex PCR. Among under 150,000 clones, 91% were seen once, and the ten largest hold 0.6% to 0.85%. The sample was PBMCs. These receptors were taken from a man younger than 30 in good health and CMV-seronegative.

The V call is TRBV9, the J call TRBJ2-6; D may be TRBD1 (6 bases). Germline assignment: CDR1 SGDLS and CDR2 YYNGEE. CDR3 length: 19 residues. With 0 bases removed from V and 1 base from J, the gap between germline ends came to 17 bases. The DNA of the CDR3 is TGTGCCAGCAGCGTAGCTCGAGCGGTACAGGGATCTGGGGCCAACGTCCTGACTTTC. As protein: CASSVARAVQGSGANVLTF.

This clone was observed a single time. The rearrangement links TRBV12-5 to TRBJ2-5; 12 bases map to TRBD2. Losses at the gene ends were 3 bases for V and 0 bases for J; bases not matched to a gene: 2. Germline CDR1 LGHNT, CDR2 FRNRAP. The CDR3 is 16 residues long. The DNA for the CDR3 is TGTGCTAGTGGTTTCGGGACTAGCGGGTACCAAGAGACCCAGTACTTC. Translated, it gives CASGFGTSGYQETQYF.

The chain combines TRBV6-1 with TRBJ1-1; D is uncertain. The germline V gene encodes CDR1 MNHNS and CDR2 SASEGT. The V end was cut by 7 bases, the J end by 1 base, with 10 bases between. The CDR3 contains 13 residues. Here the CDR3 DNA reads TGTGCCAGCAACGCAGTGAAGAACACTGAAGCTTTCTTT. This codes for CASNAVKNTEAFF.

The chain has TRBV6-5 and TRBJ2-7; 7 positions match TRBD1. Germline CDR1 is MNHEY and CDR2 is SVGAGI. The CDR3 is 16 residues long. J gave up 2 bases and V 4 bases, and 11 bases lay outside the gene matches. The DNA for the CDR3 is TGTGCCAGCAGTTTCCAAACAGGGGACCTACCCTACGAGCAGTACTTC. Protein product: CASSFQTGDLPYEQYF.

J is TRBJ1-3 and V is TRBV5-4, with D possibly matching TRBD1 (6 bases). Germline CDR1 reads SGHNT; CDR2 reads YYREEE (reference sequence). The CDR3 is 17 amino acids. Trimming took 3 bases from V and 0 from J, leaving 16 bases between them. CDR3 residues: CASSSTSRGASGNTIYF. CDR3 coding DNA: TGTGCCAGCAGCTCGACGTCTCGGGGGGCCTCTGGAAACACCATATATTTT.

V gene TRBV7-9 combines with J gene TRBJ2-3, with TRBD2 matching 7 bases. There are 13 residues in the CDR3. With V trimmed by 7 bases and J by 3 bases, 4 bases remained unmatched. Germline CDR1 reads SEHNR; CDR2 reads FQNEAQ (reference sequence). The CDR3 nucleotides are TGTGCCAGCATAGGCGGGGGTACAGATACGCAGTATTTT. Translating gives CASIGGGTDTQYF.

This chain joins TRBV27 and TRBJ1-1, with a tentative D call TRBD1 (5 bases). This CDR3 is built from 16 residues. The germline V gene encodes CDR1 MNHEY and CDR2 SMNVEV (reference sequence). V lost 0 bases, J lost 4 bases, and 15 bases lay in between. The CDR3 sequence is CASSLSPGVGVTEAFF. The DNA of the CDR3 is TGTGCCAGCAGTTTATCGCCGGGGGTGGGAGTCACTGAAGCTTTCTTT.

CDR3 in DNA: TGTGCCAGCAGCTTAGACCTGGGGACTCGCCCGAGCTCCTACAATGAGCAGTTCTTC. Protein sequence: CASSLDLGTRPSSYNEQFF. This chain joins TRBV7-2 and TRBJ2-1, with D maybe TRBD2 (6 bases). Germline loops: CDR1 SGHTA, CDR2 FQGNSA. CDR3 length equals 19 residues. V was shortened by 1 base and J by 0 bases, with 19 bases between the two germline ends.

The V gene is TRBV7-9, the J gene TRBJ2-7, with 11 positions matching TRBD2. Per the germline V gene, CDR1 is SEHNR and CDR2 is FQNEAQ (reference sequence). With V trimmed by 4 bases and J by 6 bases, 2 bases remained unmatched. This CDR3 contains 13 residues. This CDR3 is CASSSGTSGEQYV. In nucleotides, the CDR3 is TGTGCCAGCAGCTCAGGGACTAGCGGCGAGCAGTACGTC.

The chain is built from TRBV5-1 and TRBJ2-2, with 7 bases identical to TRBD2. Germline trimming cut 0 bases from V and 0 bases from J; bases unmatched to any gene: 5. The CDR3 sequence is 17 residues long. Germline CDR1 SGHRS, CDR2 YFSETQ. The CDR3 here is CASSLALLASNTGELFF. The CDR3 DNA reads TGCGCCAGCAGCTTGGCTCTACTAGCGTCGAACACCGGGGAGCTGTTTTTT.

The chain joins TRBV21-1 to TRBJ2-7; the D call TRBD2 from the table was never checked on the DNA. TRBV21-1 represents a pseudogene. The CDR3 extends over 20 amino acids. CDR3 DNA: TGTGCCAGCAGCAAGACCGGGGCGGGAGTACCAACTGGTAGCTCCTACGAGCAGTACGTC. This gives the protein CASSKTGAGVPTGSSYEQYV.

CDR3 sequence: CASSPDRVGPTGELFF. For the CDR3, the DNA is TGCGCCAGCAGCCCCGACAGGGTCGGGCCCACCGGGGAGCTGTTTTTT. The chain combines TRBV5-1 with TRBJ2-2, with 7 bases aligning to TRBD1. After removal of 4 bases from V and 4 bases from J, the junction contained 10 bases not matched to a gene. The CDR3 has 16 residues. Germline-derived CDR1 and CDR2 are SGHRS and YFSETQ.

The gene calls are TRBV7-9 and TRBJ1-1; 7 positions match TRBD1. This CDR3 has 14 amino acids. Germline assignment: CDR1 SEHNR and CDR2 FQNEAQ (reference sequence). The V segment lost 5 bases and the J segment 4 bases; nucleotides outside the gene matches: 7. The DNA for the CDR3 is TGTGCCAGCAGCCCATCGGCAGGGGGCACTGAAGCTTTCTTT. It specifies CASSPSAGGTEAFF.

The V gene is TRBV5-4, the J gene TRBJ2-1, with 10 bases lining up with TRBD2. The CDR3 sequence is 15 residues long. V trimming: 5 bases; J trimming: 1 base; junction bases outside the gene matches: 3. Germline CDR1 and CDR2: SGHNT and YYREEE (reference sequence). The CDR3 loop is CASSSSGRSYNEQFF. In DNA, the CDR3 is TGTGCCAGCAGTTCTAGCGGGAGATCCTACAATGAGCAGTTCTTC.

This clone was counted between two and nine times. This CDR3 is CASGTGNSPLHF. DNA of the CDR3: TGTGCCAGCGGGACAGGCAATTCACCCCTCCACTTT. The V call is TRBV2, the J call TRBJ1-6; 8 nucleotides match TRBD1. The CDR3 consists of 12 residues. The junction had 1 base not matched to a gene; V was cut back by 8 bases and J by 7 bases. The germline V gene encodes CDR1 SNHLY and CDR2 FYNNEI.

The rearrangement links TRBV27 to TRBJ2-3, with D possibly being TRBD2 (5 bases). This CDR3 spans 16 amino acids. The ends were cut back, 2 bases at V and 4 bases at J, with 16 bases in the middle. Per the germline V gene, CDR1 is MNHEY and CDR2 is SMNVEV (reference sequence). The CDR3 region is CASSLPGSGRPDTQYF. The CDR3 bases are TGTGCCAGCAGTTTACCGGGGTCCGGCCGCCCAGATACGCAGTATTTT.

The chain is built from TRBV13 and TRBJ1-2, with TRBD1 as a possible D gene (6 bases). V lost 3 bases, J lost 2 bases, and 13 bases lay in between. Germline V gene sequence: CDR1 PRHDT, CDR2 FYEKMQ (reference sequence). This CDR3 has 15 amino acids. CDR3 nucleotide sequence: TGTGCCAGCAGCTTTTTCGGGGGGCGCAACTATGGCTACACCTTC. Amino acids: CASSFFGGRNYGYTF.

The rearrangement joins TRBV12-5 to TRBJ2-4, with D possibly matching TRBD1 (5 bases). Germline-derived CDR1 and CDR2 are LGHNT and FRNRAP. The V gene lost 0 bases and the J gene lost 6 bases, with 15 bases spanning the gap. The CDR3 contains 16 residues. In DNA, the CDR3 is TGTGCTAGTGGTTTGGTCCAGGGTGACCGGCTAAACATTCAGTACTTC. Its translation: CASGLVQGDRLNIQYF.

The genes are TRBV5-4 and TRBJ1-4; the D is unclear. The CDR3 runs to 12 residues. CDR1 is SGHNT and CDR2 is YYREEE in the germline V gene (reference sequence). With 4 bases removed from V and 4 bases from J, the gap between germline ends came to 5 bases. The DNA of the CDR3 is TGTGCCAGCAGCCTATTTAATGAAAAACTGTTTTTT. Its protein is CASSLFNEKLFF.

The chain carries TRBV7-2 and TRBJ1-2; no clear D gene. V shed 3 bases and J shed 0 bases, with 5 bases lying between them. The CDR3 covers 13 residues. The germline gives CDR1 SGHTA, CDR2 FQGNSA. This chain's CDR3 is CASSFRANYGYTF. The CDR3 bases are TGTGCCAGCAGCTTCCGGGCTAACTATGGCTACACCTTC.

The rearrangement links TRBV10-3 to TRBJ2-7, with D hard to call. There are 14 residues in the CDR3. Germline loops: CDR1 ENHRY, CDR2 SYGVKD. V was trimmed by 4 bases and J by 2 bases, leaving 12 bases between them. This chain's CDR3 is CAISGHTETYEQYF. CDR3 nucleotides: TGTGCCATCAGTGGGCATACAGAAACCTACGAGCAGTACTTC.

The chain joins TRBV6-5 to TRBJ2-7; 11 bases line up with TRBD2. Germline V gene data show CDR1 as MNHEY and CDR2 as SVGAGI. The J segment lost 2 bases and the V segment lost 6 bases, leaving 6 bases of the junction unmatched. The CDR3 consists of 15 residues. The chain's CDR3 is CASRPGLAGTYEQYV. The CDR3, as DNA: TGTGCCAGCAGACCCGGACTAGCGGGTACCTACGAGCAGTACGTC.

This rearrangement joins TRBV13 to TRBJ2-3; D unresolved. The V gene's germline CDR1 is PRHDT and CDR2 FYEKMQ (reference sequence). This CDR3 spans 15 amino acids. The V and J ends lost 1 base and 6 bases respectively, with 14 bases between them. In nucleotides, the CDR3 is TGTGCCAGCAGCTTAGATAGCCTCACCTTCGATACGCAGTATTTT. It yields the protein CASSLDSLTFDTQYF.

The chain carries TRBV5-1 and TRBJ2-5; TRBD1 matches 9 bases. J lost 1 base, V lost 5 bases, and 12 bases had no gene match. CDR3 length: 17 amino acids. Per germline, CDR1 SGHRS and CDR2 YFSETQ. The CDR3 DNA reads as TGCGCCAGCAGTCCGGGACAGGGTAAGGGCCTCCAAGAGACCCAGTACTTC. Protein: CASSPGQGKGLQETQYF.

This chain uses TRBV7-2 with TRBJ1-1; D is unclear. The germline gives CDR1 SGHTA, CDR2 FQGNSA. V shed 3 bases and J shed 1 base, with 6 bases lying between them. There are 13 residues in the CDR3. The CDR3 spells CASSLNWNTEAFF. The CDR3, as DNA: TGTGCCAGCAGCTTGAACTGGAACACTGAAGCTTTCTTT.

This clone was counted a single time. The DNA is omitted, as the CDR3 cannot be located on it reliably, and the CDR3 follows TCRdb's listing. The chain recombines TRBV7-2 with TRBJ2-7; no check of the table's D call, TRBD1, against the DNA was made. Including both end residues, the CDR3 is 12 amino acids long. CDR1 and CDR2 (germline): SGHTA, FQGNSA. The CDR3 reads CASSSSTREQYF.

The sample holds a few counts of this clone. The chain is built from TRBV25-1 and TRBJ1-2, with D possibly being TRBD1 (5 bases). Germline CDR1 and CDR2: MGHDK and SYGVNS. V lost 1 base to trimming and J lost 2 bases, with 8 bases between them. The CDR3 runs to 14 residues. CDR3 loop: CASSESQGNYGYTF. CDR3 nucleotide sequence: TGTGCCAGCAGTGAATCGCAGGGAAACTATGGCTACACCTTC.